Listed here are 21 T cell receptor beta chains from one sample, sequenced in a study of cytotoxic CD8 clonotypes in ibrutinib-treated CLL. The repertoire was sequenced with immunoSEQ multiplex PCR; TCRdb's copy has only in-frame clones and lacks some. The repertoire holds some 65,000 clones, with 57% as singletons. Sequences were derived from PBMCs, sampled after 12 months of ibrutinib treatment. Source of these receptors: a human donor with chronic lymphocytic leukemia.

The genes are TRBV11-1 and TRBJ2-1; D perhaps matches TRBD2 (5 bases). The germline CDR1 and CDR2 sequences are SGHAT and FQDESV (reference sequence). The V gene lost 3 bases and the J gene lost 9 bases, with 9 bases spanning the gap. There are 12 residues in the CDR3. The CDR3 DNA follows: TGTGCCAGCAGCTTTAGTGGGAGTGAGCAGTTCTTC. This sequence encodes CASSFSGSEQFF.

This clone has more than one count but fewer than ten. The DNA of the CDR3 is TGTGCCTGGAGGGCGGGGGGTGTGGAGACCCAGTACTTC. Translated: CAWRAGGVETQYF. This chain uses TRBV30 with TRBJ2-5; TRBD2 matches 8 bases. CDR1 and CDR2 (germline): GTSNPN, SVGIG (reference sequence). With V trimmed by 3 bases and J by 5 bases, 5 bases remained unmatched. This CDR3 has 13 amino acids.

The rearrangement joins TRBV10-3 to TRBJ1-4; D not resolved. V lost 0 bases to trimming and J lost 3 bases, with 8 bases between them. The CDR3 extends over 15 amino acids. From germline, CDR1 is ENHRY and CDR2 SYGVKD. CDR3 loop: CAISESGGPNEKLFF. The CDR3 DNA reads TGTGCCATCAGTGAGTCAGGAGGGCCTAATGAAAAACTGTTTTTT.

This clone was detected only a few times. This sequence joins TRBV30 and TRBJ1-5; the D is unclear. V dropped 2 bases and J dropped 0 bases, with 2 bases sitting between them. The CDR3 is 12 amino acids. The germline CDR1 and CDR2 sequences are GTSNPN and SVGIG (reference sequence). The CDR3 bases are TGTGCCTGGAGTTATAGCAATCAGCCCCAGCATTTT. Residues: CAWSYSNQPQHF. The complete variable domain, with remaining parts taken from reference TRBV30 and TRBJ1-5, reads SQTIHQWPATLVQPVGSPLSLECTVEGTSNPNLYWYRQAAGRGLQLLFYSVGIGQISSEVPQNLSASRPQDRQFILSSKKLLLSDSGFYLCAWSYSNQPQHFGDGTRLSIL.

CDR3 nucleotides: TGTGCCAGCAGCTTAGGTACATTCCAAGAGACCCAGTACTTC. As protein: CASSLGTFQETQYF. The genes are TRBV7-2 and TRBJ2-5; D is ambiguous. V lost 1 base to trimming and J lost 1 base, with 7 bases between them. The CDR3 length is 14 residues. Germline-derived CDR1 and CDR2 are SGHTA and FQGNSA.

The chain is built from TRBV18 and TRBJ2-7; D gene ambiguous. The CDR3 is 11 residues long. Germline-derived CDR1 and CDR2 are KGHSH and LQKENI. Trimming cost V 4 bases and J 6 bases, with 7 bases left between them. For the CDR3, the DNA is TGTGCCAGCTCACAAGGGTTCGAGCAGTACTTC. It encodes CASSQGFEQYF.

This clone was seen many times. V and J are TRBV30 and TRBJ2-3, with TRBD1 matching over 8 bases. The CDR3 spans 12 residues. V gave up 3 bases and J gave up 10 bases; unmatched junction bases: 6. In germline, CDR1 is GTSNPN, CDR2 SVGIG (reference sequence). For the CDR3, the DNA is TGTGCCTGGAGCTACGGGACAGGCCCGCAGTATTTT. Translated: CAWSYGTGPQYF.

V gene TRBV6-5 combines with J gene TRBJ1-2; D gene uncertain. Per germline, CDR1 MNHEY and CDR2 SVGAGI. The CDR3 is made up of 13 amino acids. The V gene lost 8 bases and the J gene lost 11 bases, with 21 bases spanning the gap. The CDR3 DNA reads as TGTGCCAGCGGCCCCTCTCCTAGGTGGGGTTACACCTTC. Its protein product is CASGPSPRWGYTF.

The chain carries TRBV19 and TRBJ1-1; D unresolved. Per germline, CDR1 LNHDA and CDR2 SQIVND (reference sequence). This CDR3 region has 12 residues. Trimming cost V 4 bases and J 8 bases, with 11 bases left between them. The CDR3 nucleotides are TGTGCCAGTAGTACTATCACACGGGAAGCTTTCTTT. Translating it yields CASSTITREAFF.

This clone turned up a few times. The rearrangement links TRBV2 to TRBJ1-6; possibly TRBD1 for D (6 bases). CDR3 length: 15 residues. CDR1 is SNHLY and CDR2 is FYNNEI in the germline V gene. Trimming shortened V by 10 bases and J by 0 bases, and 13 bases separated the two germline ends. The DNA of the CDR3 is TGTGCCAACAGGGACCCGAGCTCCTATAATTCACCCCTCCACTTT. Its translation is CANRDPSSYNSPLHF.

The table lists this clone with a few counts. The chain has TRBV28 and TRBJ1-2, with D unclear. V dropped 7 bases and J dropped 0 bases, with 9 bases sitting between them. The CDR3 contains 13 residues. Germline lookup yields CDR1 MDHEN and CDR2 SYDVKM. CDR3 residues: CASTTRPNYGYTF. CDR3 in DNA: TGTGCCAGCACGACACGACCTAACTATGGCTACACCTTC.

The V and J genes are TRBV7-9 and TRBJ2-1; tentative D call: TRBD2 (5 bases). Between the trimmed V and J ends, which lost 3 bases and 6 bases, there was a span of 9 bases. Germline-derived CDR1 and CDR2 are SEHNR and FQNEAQ (reference sequence). This CDR3 comprises 13 residues. CDR3 in DNA: TGTGCCAGCAGCTTGGGAGCTGGCAATGAGCAGTTCTTC. It yields the protein CASSLGAGNEQFF.

The sample holds a few counts of this clone. The CDR3 DNA is TGTGCCAGCTCACCTGACTCCGCAGATACGCAGTATTTT. This encodes CASSPDSADTQYF. The V and J genes are TRBV18 and TRBJ2-3; D not certain. The CDR3 spans 13 residues. The ends were cut back, 3 bases at V and 4 bases at J, with 8 bases in the middle. Per germline, CDR1 KGHSH and CDR2 LQKENI.

The rearrangement uses TRBV29-1 and TRBJ1-4; 11 bases map to TRBD1. Germline V gene lookup returns CDR1 SQVTM and CDR2 ANQGSEA. V trimming: 7 bases; J trimming: 0 bases; junction bases outside the gene matches: 10. There are 17 residues in the CDR3. Here the CDR3 DNA reads TGCAGCGCCCGTCGGACAGGGGGCCCTACAACTAATGAAAAACTGTTTTTT. Encoded protein: CSARRTGGPTTNEKLFF.

This clone has only a few counts. This chain links TRBV10-3 with TRBJ2-3; D is unresolved. CDR1 is ENHRY, CDR2 SYGVKD, per germline. Trimming stripped 0 bases from V and 4 bases from J, with 11 bases between. The CDR3 is made up of 15 amino acids. The CDR3 reads CAISESEIYADTQYF. CDR3 DNA: TGTGCCATCAGTGAGTCTGAAATTTACGCAGATACGCAGTATTTT.

CDR3 sequence (DNA): TGTGCCAGCAGCCGCGGACAGGGGGGAGTACACTCTCCCCAGCATTTT. This gives the protein CASSRGQGGVHSPQHF. The chain combines TRBV7-2 with TRBJ1-5, with 10 bases that match TRBD1. V shed 5 bases and J 10 bases; nucleotides not matched to a gene: 14. Germline V gene sequence: CDR1 SGHTA, CDR2 FQGNSA. This CDR3 has 16 amino acids. The full variable domain, rest sourced from reference TRBV7-2 and TRBJ1-5, is GAGVSQSPSNKVTEKGKDVELRCDPISGHTALYWYRQSLGQGLEFLIYFQGNSAPDKSGLPSDRFSAERTGGSVSTLTIQRTQQEDSAVYLCASSRGQGGVHSPQHFGDGTRLSIL.

In its sample, this clone is medium-sized (0.01 to 0.1%). The CDR3 protein is CASSPRGLLAGELFF. The CDR3 nucleotides read TGTGCCAGCAGCCCGAGGGGGCTTCTAGCCGGGGAGCTGTTTTTT. The chain joins TRBV7-9 to TRBJ2-2; 7 positions agree with TRBD1. With V trimmed by 5 bases and J by 6 bases, 9 bases remained unmatched. CDR3 length equals 15 residues. CDR1 is SEHNR, CDR2 FQNEAQ, per germline (reference sequence).

This clone was observed a handful of times. The chain carries TRBV19 and TRBJ2-7; 10 bases line up with TRBD1. The germline gives CDR1 LNHDA, CDR2 SQIVND (reference sequence). Trimming removed 4 bases from V and 2 bases from J; junction bases left unmatched: 5. The CDR3 has 15 amino acids. The chain's CDR3 is CASSTSGQGPYEQYF. For the CDR3, the DNA is TGTGCCAGTAGTACCTCGGGACAGGGGCCCTACGAGCAGTACTTC.

This chain joins TRBV4-2 and TRBJ1-1; 8 positions match TRBD1. Germline CDR1 and CDR2: LGHNA and YNFKEQ. Trimming cost V 5 bases and J 4 bases; bases outside gene matches: 6. This CDR3 is built from 14 residues. The CDR3 here is CASSLAQGATEAFF. The CDR3, as DNA: TGTGCCAGCAGCTTGGCCCAGGGGGCCACTGAAGCTTTCTTT.

This clone has a handful of counts. For the CDR3, the DNA is TGTGCCAGCAGCTCTGGGACGGCAGATACGCAGTATTTT. Its translation is CASSSGTADTQYF. The chain has TRBV5-4 and TRBJ2-3; D possibly matches TRBD1 or TRBD2 (5 bases each). V shed 3 bases and J shed 4 bases, with 9 bases lying between them. This CDR3 region has 13 residues. Germline-derived CDR1 and CDR2 are SGHNT and YYREEE (reference sequence).

J is TRBJ1-3 and V is TRBV10-3; 7 nucleotides match TRBD1. With 2 bases clipped from V and 2 bases from J, the junction kept 6 bases outside the gene matches. CDR1 ENHRY and CDR2 SYGVKD come from the germline V gene. The CDR3 totals 16 residues. The CDR3 loop is CAISERRDRPGNTIYF. CDR3 coding DNA: TGTGCCATCAGTGAGAGAAGGGACAGACCTGGAAACACCATATATTTT.